The table lists the clone carrying this T cell receptor (beta chain) with a few counts. Per germline, CDR1 MNHEY and CDR2 SVGAGI. The junction had 4 bases not matched to a gene; V was cut back by 5 bases and J by 0 bases. The CDR3 length is 14 residues. The sample belongs to a study of chemoradiotherapy in HPV16-positive cancers. Only in-frame clones appear in the TCRdb table, and some are missing; sequencing was by immunoSEQ multiplex PCR. The data show 7,000 to 9,000 clones, 74% seen once. The sequence came from a human donor with HPV-associated anogenital cancer. V and J are TRBV6-5 and TRBJ2-7; 7 bases agree with TRBD1. Source: tumor tissue, taken from a patient who underwent chemoradiotherapy. The DNA of the CDR3 is TGTGCCAGCAGTCAGGACAGGAGCTCCTACGAGCAGTACTTC. It is translated as CASSQDRSSYEQYF.